The 28 T cell receptor beta chains below were found in one sample sequenced in a study of cytomegalovirus exposure and HLA in healthy donors. The study ran its PCR with 60 Vbeta and 13 Jbeta primers. Some clones are missing from TCRdb's copy, which holds only in-frame ones; the method was immunoSEQ multiplex PCR. Seen here are 150,000 to 200,000 clones, roughly 80% observed once, and the top ten hold roughly 1.6%. Sample: PBMCs. Receptors originate from a woman between 45 and 65 years old in good health and CMV-seronegative.

This clone has a handful of counts. The chain couples TRBV5-4 to TRBJ1-3, with D perhaps matching TRBD1 (5 bases). This CDR3 is built from 15 residues. Trimming pared 2 bases from V and 0 bases from J, leaving 9 bases between. In germline, CDR1 is SGHNT, CDR2 YYREEE (reference sequence). As DNA, the CDR3 is TGTGCCAGCAGCTTAGACAGATCCTCTGGAAACACCATATATTTT. Protein sequence: CASSLDRSSGNTIYF.

The genes are TRBV28 and TRBJ1-2, with D possibly TRBD1 on 5 matching bases. The CDR3 spans 15 residues. The germline V gene encodes CDR1 MDHEN and CDR2 SYDVKM. V lost 5 bases to trimming and J lost 4 bases, with 17 bases between them. The CDR3 nucleotides read TGTGCCAGCAGTCCCGCCGAAAAAGACAGCTATGGCTACACCTTC. Translated: CASSPAEKDSYGYTF.

The chain links TRBV19 to TRBJ2-7; D is undetermined. Trimming removed 1 base from V and 1 base from J, with 8 bases in between. The CDR3 runs 14 residues. Germline V CDR1 and CDR2: LNHDA, SQIVND (reference sequence). CDR3 coding DNA: TGTGCCAGTAGTATAGTAGCCCAGTCCTACGAGCAGTACTTC. Residues: CASSIVAQSYEQYF.

The rearrangement links TRBV9 to TRBJ2-7; D is perhaps TRBD1 (5 bases). V was cut by 0 bases and J by 7 bases, with 14 bases left in between. CDR3 length equals 14 residues. Germline V gene data show CDR1 as SGDLS and CDR2 as YYNGEE. DNA of the CDR3: TGTGCCAGCAGCGTAGTAGGGCAGGGCGCGGAGCAGTACTTC. This gives the protein CASSVVGQGAEQYF.

V gene TRBV14 combines with J gene TRBJ2-7, with 7 bases lining up with TRBD2. Losses at the gene ends were 3 bases for V and 3 bases for J; bases not matched to a gene: 14. There are 17 residues in the CDR3. Germline V gene data show CDR1 as SGHDN and CDR2 as FVKESK. CDR3 residues: CASSHRLLGREIYEQYF. CDR3 sequence (DNA): TGTGCCAGCAGCCATCGATTATTGGGGCGGGAGATCTACGAGCAGTACTTC. Full variable domain (remainder filled in from reference TRBV14 and TRBJ2-7): EAGVTQFPSHSVIEKGQTVTLRCDPISGHDNLYWYRRVMGKEIKFLLHFVKESKQDESGMPNNRFLAERTGGTYSTLKVQPAELEDSGVYFCASSHRLLGREIYEQYFGPGTRLTVT.

V and J are TRBV4-2 and TRBJ2-1; D perhaps matches TRBD2 (6 bases). Germline V CDR1 and CDR2: LGHNA, YNFKEQ. V was pared by 3 bases and J by 7 bases, with 13 bases between. This CDR3 has 14 amino acids. The DNA of the CDR3 is TGTGCCAGCAGCCAGCGGGAAGAATTGAATGAGCAGTTCTTC. Translated: CASSQREELNEQFF.

The chain couples TRBV7-9 to TRBJ2-1, with 12 nucleotides matching TRBD2. Trimming removed 5 bases from V and 10 bases from J; junction bases left unmatched: 15. The CDR3 has 17 residues. CDR1 and CDR2 (germline): SEHNR, FQNEAQ (reference sequence). In nucleotides, the CDR3 is TGTGCCAGCAGCCCAAGGGGTCTAGCGGGAGGGCCGGGAGAGCAGTTCTTC. It encodes CASSPRGLAGGPGEQFF.

The V and J genes are TRBV9 and TRBJ1-4; possibly TRBD1 for D (5 bases). This CDR3 contains 16 residues. V dropped 3 bases and J dropped 8 bases, with 20 bases sitting between them. The V gene's germline CDR1 is SGDLS and CDR2 YYNGEE. The chain's CDR3 is CASSADLGQGREKLFF. The CDR3 DNA is TGTGCCAGCAGCGCGGATTTGGGGCAGGGCCGCGAAAAACTGTTTTTT.

This chain uses TRBV28 with TRBJ2-7; 11 bases align to TRBD2. Germline-derived CDR1 and CDR2 are MDHEN and SYDVKM. The CDR3 consists of 14 residues. V gave up 7 bases and J gave up 4 bases; unmatched junction bases: 6. The CDR3 sequence: CASKATSGIYEQYF. The CDR3 DNA reads as TGTGCCAGCAAAGCGACTAGCGGGATTTACGAGCAGTACTTC.

In its sample, this clone was seen once. The chain uses TRBV6-4 and TRBJ1-2, with TRBD1 as a possible D gene (6 bases). This CDR3 has 13 residues. Looked up from germline, CDR1 is MRHNA and CDR2 is SNTAGT. V lost 6 bases and J lost 2, with 10 bases in between. CDR3 in amino acids: CASRTGANYGYTF. In DNA form, the CDR3 reads TGTGCCAGCAGGACAGGTGCCAACTATGGCTACACCTTC.

In its sample, this clone was seen a few times. The CDR3 bases are TGTGCCAGCAGCTTGCAACAGCTCCTTGGCACTGAAGCTTTCTTT. Its translation: CASSLQQLLGTEAFF. The rearrangement links TRBV5-5 to TRBJ1-1, with unresolved D. The CDR3 sequence is 15 residues long. The V and J ends lost 1 base and 4 bases respectively, with 14 bases between them. Per germline, CDR1 SGHKS and CDR2 YYEKEE (reference sequence). Together with reference TRBV5-5 and TRBJ1-1, the CDR3 gives the full variable domain: DAGVTQSPTHLIKTRGQQVTLRCSPISGHKSVSWYQQVLGQGPQFIFQYYEKEERGRGNFPDRFSARQFPNYSSELNVNALLLGDSALYLCASSLQQLLGTEAFFGQGTRLTVV.

The rearrangement links TRBV9 to TRBJ2-3; weak D call: TRBD1 (6 bases). Trimming stripped 2 bases from V and 4 bases from J, with 17 bases between. This CDR3 comprises 16 residues. Germline CDR1 and CDR2: SGDLS and YYNGEE. CDR3 residues: CASSVFGGLPADTQYF. In DNA form, the CDR3 reads TGTGCCAGCAGCGTCTTTGGGGGCTTACCGGCAGATACGCAGTATTTT.

The chain is built from TRBV5-4 and TRBJ1-1; possibly TRBD1 for D (6 bases). CDR1 is SGHNT, CDR2 YYREEE, per germline (reference sequence). Trimming removed 0 bases from V and 7 bases from J, with 16 bases in between. The CDR3 covers 15 residues. The CDR3 DNA reads TGTGCCAGCAGCTTGGGCTTCACAGGGAGTGATGAAGCTTTCTTT. Encoded protein: CASSLGFTGSDEAFF.

V usage is TRBV9 and J usage is TRBJ2-6, with 7 bases that match TRBD1. The V and J ends lost 0 bases and 4 bases, in that order; junction bases with no gene match: 4. The CDR3 spans 16 residues. Per germline, CDR1 SGDLS and CDR2 YYNGEE. Here the CDR3 DNA reads TGTGCCAGCAGCGTAGCCACAGGGGTCGGGGCCAACGTCCTGACTTTC. As protein: CASSVATGVGANVLTF. The variable domain in full, completed from reference TRBV9 and TRBJ2-6, reads DSGVTQTPKHLITATGQRVTLRCSPRSGDLSVYWYQQSLDQGLQFLIQYYNGEERAKGNILERFSAQQFPDLHSELNLSSLELGDSALYFCASSVATGVGANVLTFGAGSRLTVL.

The sample holds one count of this clone. The chain links TRBV7-9 to TRBJ2-5; 7 bases line up with TRBD1. Trimming at V came to 4 bases and at J to 0 bases, leaving 2 bases not matched to a gene. Germline V lookup: CDR1 SEHNR, CDR2 FQNEAQ (reference sequence). The CDR3 is 14 residues long. In nucleotides, the CDR3 is TGTGCCAGCAGCTCGGGACAGCACCAAGAGACCCAGTACTTC. It is translated as CASSSGQHQETQYF. Filled out from reference TRBV7-9 and TRBJ2-5, the complete variable domain reads DTGVSQNPRHKITKRGQNVTFRCDPISEHNRLYWYRQTLGQGPEFLTYFQNEAQLEKSRLLSDRFSAERPKGSFSTLEIQRTEQGDSAMYLCASSSGQHQETQYFGPGTRLLVL.

V usage is TRBV5-1 and J usage is TRBJ2-3; D is possibly TRBD1 (6 bases). V shed 0 bases and J shed 2 bases, with 10 bases lying between them. The CDR3 totals 15 residues. Germline assignment: CDR1 SGHRS and CDR2 YFSETQ. CDR3 bases: TGCGCCAGCAGCTTGGGTAGGGGGTACACAGATACGCAGTATTTT. It specifies CASSLGRGYTDTQYF.

V usage is TRBV27 and J usage is TRBJ1-4, with 8 bases matching TRBD1. CDR3 length: 14 residues. The germline CDR1 and CDR2 sequences are MNHEY and SMNVEV (reference sequence). The V gene end was trimmed by 6 bases and the J gene end by 7 bases; junction bases not matched to a gene: 7. The CDR3 bases are TGTGCCAGCAGCCTCCAGGGGGCGCGTGAAAAACTGTTTTTT. It codes for CASSLQGAREKLFF.

The CDR3 here is CASSDIGTGNTEAFF. In DNA form, the CDR3 reads TGTGCCAGCAGCGATATTGGGACAGGGAACACTGAAGCTTTCTTT. The V gene is TRBV11-1, the J gene TRBJ1-1; TRBD1 matches 8 bases. Unmatched junction bases numbered 6, after V lost 5 bases and J lost 1 base. The CDR3 spans 15 residues. Germline V gene lookup returns CDR1 SGHAT and CDR2 FQDESV (reference sequence).

This chain joins TRBV5-6 and TRBJ1-2; 9 bases map to TRBD1. CDR1 is SGHDT, CDR2 YYEEEE, per germline. The ends lost 4 bases at V and 8 bases at J; junction bases unmatched: 12. CDR3 length equals 15 residues. DNA for the CDR3: TGTGCCAGCAGCGATCAGACAGGGGGTTTGAACGGCTACACCTTC. It specifies CASSDQTGGLNGYTF.

The gene calls are TRBV14 and TRBJ1-4; D gene ambiguous. The CDR3 spans 16 residues. CDR1 and CDR2 (germline): SGHDN, FVKESK. The V gene lost 0 bases and the J gene lost 7 bases, with 15 bases spanning the gap. Written as DNA, the CDR3 is TGTGCCAGCAGCCAAGATGGTTGGAAGAGGGCTGAAAAACTGTTTTTT. Amino acid sequence: CASSQDGWKRAEKLFF.

The rearrangement joins TRBV5-8 to TRBJ1-3; maybe TRBD1 (6 bases). CDR3 size: 17 residues. Germline V gene sequence: CDR1 SGHTS, CDR2 YDEGEE. V shed 0 bases and J shed 0 bases, with 13 bases lying between them. This CDR3 reads CASSLEGGFSSGNTIYF. CDR3 sequence (DNA): TGTGCCAGCAGCTTGGAAGGGGGATTTAGCTCTGGAAACACCATATATTTT.

V usage is TRBV6-4 and J usage is TRBJ2-2, with D perhaps matching TRBD2 (6 bases). The CDR3 totals 14 residues. Germline V gives CDR1 MRHNA, CDR2 SNTAGT. Trimming pared 6 bases from V and 2 bases from J, leaving 10 bases between. This CDR3 reads CASRMGGNTGELFF. As DNA, the CDR3 is TGTGCCAGCAGAATGGGGGGTAACACCGGGGAGCTGTTTTTT.

The rearrangement uses TRBV19 and TRBJ1-1; perhaps TRBD1 as D (5 bases). This CDR3 is 13 amino acids long. The germline CDR1 and CDR2 sequences are LNHDA and SQIVND (reference sequence). The germline V and J ends were trimmed by 6 bases and 4 bases, with 12 bases remaining between them. The CDR3 DNA reads TGTGCCAGTAGGCCTAGGGGAGGCACTGAAGCTTTCTTT. Translating gives CASRPRGGTEAFF.

The J gene is TRBJ1-4, the V gene TRBV28, with D possibly matching TRBD1 (5 bases). Germline loops: CDR1 MDHEN, CDR2 SYDVKM. There are 16 residues in the CDR3. The ends were cut back, 5 bases at V and 0 bases at J, with 13 bases in the middle. The CDR3 DNA sequence: TGTGCCAGCAGTCCGCGGGAGGGGACAACTAATGAAAAACTGTTTTTT. This codes for CASSPREGTTNEKLFF.

The chain employs TRBV7-8 and TRBJ2-5, with D unclear. CDR3 size: 13 residues. Per germline, CDR1 SGHVS and CDR2 FQNEAQ. V shed 7 bases and J shed 1 base, with 10 bases lying between them. CDR3 residues: CASIPAVQETQYF. The CDR3 DNA is TGTGCCAGCATCCCGGCGGTCCAAGAGACCCAGTACTTC.

J is TRBJ1-2 and V is TRBV4-3; TRBD1 agrees at 7 bases. The CDR3 runs 17 residues. Per germline, CDR1 LGHNA and CDR2 YSLEER. The V gene end was trimmed by 4 bases and the J gene end by 0 bases; junction bases not matched to a gene: 11. CDR3 DNA: TGCGCCAGCAGCCCGGCGGCAGGGGGAACTACTAACTATGGCTACACCTTC. Its translation: CASSPAAGGTTNYGYTF.

The chain joins TRBV6-6 to TRBJ2-1, with 7 bases fitting TRBD2. With 2 bases clipped from V and 6 bases from J, the junction kept 1 base outside the gene matches. Germline V CDR1 and CDR2: MNHNY, SVGAGI (reference sequence). This CDR3 has 13 amino acids. DNA of the CDR3: TGTGCCAGCAGTTACCGACTAGCCAATGAGCAGTTCTTC. Amino acid sequence: CASSYRLANEQFF.

The chain employs TRBV7-2 and TRBJ2-3; D remains ambiguous. CDR1 is SGHTA and CDR2 is FQGNSA in the germline V gene. This CDR3 has 15 residues. The V and J ends lost 6 bases and 3 bases respectively, with 16 bases between them. The CDR3 bases are TGTGCCAGCAGACCGGGTAATACGAGGACAGATACGCAGTATTTT. As protein: CASRPGNTRTDTQYF.